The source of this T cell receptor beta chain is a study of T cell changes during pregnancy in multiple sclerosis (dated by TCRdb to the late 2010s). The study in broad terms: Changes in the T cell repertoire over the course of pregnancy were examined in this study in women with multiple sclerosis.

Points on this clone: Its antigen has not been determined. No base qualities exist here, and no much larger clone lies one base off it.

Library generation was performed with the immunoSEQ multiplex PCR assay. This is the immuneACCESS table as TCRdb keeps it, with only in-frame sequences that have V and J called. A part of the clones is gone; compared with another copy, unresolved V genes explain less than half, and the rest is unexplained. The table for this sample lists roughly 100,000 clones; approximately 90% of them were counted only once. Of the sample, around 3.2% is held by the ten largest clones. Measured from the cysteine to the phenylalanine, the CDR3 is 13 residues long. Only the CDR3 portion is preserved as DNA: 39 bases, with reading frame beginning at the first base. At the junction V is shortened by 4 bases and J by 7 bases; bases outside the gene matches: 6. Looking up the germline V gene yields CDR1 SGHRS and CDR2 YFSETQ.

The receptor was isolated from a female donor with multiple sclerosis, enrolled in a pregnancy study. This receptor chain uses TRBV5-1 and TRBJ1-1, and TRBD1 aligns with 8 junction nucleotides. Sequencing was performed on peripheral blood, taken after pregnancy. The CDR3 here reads CASSGRGQGEAFF. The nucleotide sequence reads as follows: TGCGCCAGCAGCGGCAGGGGGCAGGGTGAAGCTTTCTTT.